This T cell receptor beta chain was found in a study of T cells in Graves' hyperthyroidism and ophthalmopathy. At the level of the study: Peripheral blood collection took place at initial diagnosis, before any treatment.

The study's findings and limits: Blood also showed most of the thyroid clonotypes that were expanded above 0.001.

Germline assignment: CDR1 MDHEN and CDR2 SYDVKM. CDR3 length: 14 residues. Trimming took off 1 base at V and 8 bases at J, with 14 bases between the two ends. This clonotype was picked up many times. Its antigen remains unidentified. Researchers barred patients who had uncontrolled infection, other autoimmune disease, pregnancy or lactation. Researchers took RNA transcripts and amplified the TCR beta CDR3 regions from them. When the TCR CDR3 underwent first-round RT-PCR, the HTBI primer set was used. A single record per CDR3 protein comes from TCRdb applying MiXCR to the multiplex PCR reads. The table lists hundreds of thousands of distinct CDR3 sequences, roughly 13% of them singletons.

The sequence was collected from a woman between 18 and 29 years old with Graves' hyperthyroidism. Specimen: blood. V usage is TRBV28 and J usage is TRBJ1-2, with D possibly TRBD1 on 5 matching bases. CDR3 amino acids: CASSLSQVGGGYTF. The CDR3, as DNA: TGTGCCAGCAGTTTATCTCAGGTTGGGGGAGGCTACACCTTC.